This TCR beta chain was recorded in a study of diagnostic markers for celiac disease (dated by TCRdb to the early 2020s). In the case of this clonotype: The clone's antigen remains unknown.

The CDR3 measures 13 amino acids from cysteine to phenylalanine. There is no recorded DNA. CDR1 KGHSH and CDR2 LQKENI were looked up in the germline V gene. Data came from an Illumina MiSeq. Reads reprocessed by TCRdb are summarized as one entry per CDR3 protein sequence, and DNA is absent. This sample's table has entries for several hundred distinct CDR3 sequences. The leading ten clones occupy approximately 24% of the sample. This receptor was identified in a human donor. This table probably holds off-target reads from a library built for another chain. Recombination joined TRBV18 with TRBJ2-2. The sequencing sample was made of either unsorted cells or a sorted T cell fraction (not recorded which). CDR3 loop: CASSPFADGELFF. Here the CDR3 is joined to the reference TRBV18 and TRBJ2-2 genes, and the full variable domain is: NAGVMQNPRHLVRRRGQEARLRCSPMKGHSHVYWYRQLPEEGLKFMVYLQKENIIDESGMPKERFSAEFPKEGPSILRIQQVVRGDSAAYFCASSPFADGELFFGEGSRLTVL.